These 28 T cell receptor beta chains originate from one sample sequenced in a study of human T cells and chemical hapten exposure. Documented time point: patch test 2, 6 weeks after DPC sensitization. Treatment given: therapeutic diphenylcyclopropenone sensitization with weekly scalp DPC. TCRdb independently ran MiXCR on the RACE reads; one entry per CDR3 protein. The sample lists about 350,000 distinct CDR3 sequences, nearly 6.5% occurring once. Sequenced here: whole blood, sampled in connection with sensitization to the hapten diphenylcyclopropenone (DPC). The receptors derive from a young woman with alopecia areata. Some clones in this sample may be carry-over from other donors' samples.

In this sample, this clonotype turned up a few times. The V gene is TRBV5-3, the J gene TRBJ1-1; TRBD1 might be the D (6 bases). TRBV5-3 is given ORF status, its function remaining uncertain. The V gene lost 0 bases and the J gene lost 4 bases, with 10 bases spanning the gap. The CDR3 has 14 residues. Here the CDR3 reads CARSLVSGVTEAFF. The CDR3 nucleotides are TGTGCCAGAAGCTTGGTTTCAGGGGTCACTGAAGCTTTCTTT.

This clonotype was counted a few times. The rearrangement uses TRBV28 and TRBJ2-7, with D perhaps TRBD1 or TRBD2 (5 bases each). This CDR3 contains 15 residues. Trimming stripped 4 bases from V and 0 bases from J, with 13 bases between. Germline V gives CDR1 MDHEN, CDR2 SYDVKM. In nucleotides, the CDR3 is TGTGCCAGCAGTTCGTACCGGGACCGCTCCTACGAGCAGTACTTC. It yields the protein CASSSYRDRSYEQYF.

This chain connects TRBV3-1 to TRBJ1-1; D possibly corresponds to TRBD1 (5 bases). The CDR3 loop spans 13 amino acids. Per germline, CDR1 LGHDT and CDR2 YNNKEL (reference sequence). V gave up 3 bases and J gave up 7 bases, with 12 bases separating them. The CDR3 loop reads CASSQGQRFEAFF. The CDR3 region has the DNA TGTGCCAGCAGCCAGGGGCAGCGATTTGAAGCTTTCTTT.

The chain is built from TRBV4-3 and TRBJ1-2; a possible D gene is TRBD1 (5 bases). The length of the CDR3 is 16 residues. Per the germline V gene, CDR1 is LGHNA and CDR2 is YSLEER. V was shortened by 4 bases and J by 0 bases, with 15 bases between the two germline ends. CDR3 residues: CASSRGGTAANYGYTF. The CDR3 region has the DNA TGCGCCAGCAGCCGTGGAGGGACGGCTGCTAACTATGGCTACACCTTC.

The chain joins TRBV9 to TRBJ2-6; D call uncertain. This CDR3 is built from 18 residues. Germline lookup yields CDR1 SGDLS and CDR2 YYNGEE. The germline V and J ends were trimmed by 0 bases and 2 bases, with 15 bases remaining between them. CDR3 sequence: CASSVAWSLGTGANVLTF. The CDR3 bases are TGTGCCAGCAGCGTAGCATGGTCGCTAGGAACTGGGGCCAACGTCCTGACTTTC.

This clonotype showed up just a few times. The chain recombines TRBV3-1 with TRBJ1-2; 7 bases align to TRBD1. Trimming removed 1 base from V and 3 bases from J; junction bases left unmatched: 2. Germline V gives CDR1 LGHDT, CDR2 YNNKEL (reference sequence). The length of the CDR3 is 14 residues. The chain's CDR3 is CASSQADRDYGYTF. Here the CDR3 DNA reads TGTGCCAGCAGCCAAGCCGACAGGGACTATGGCTACACCTTC.

This clonotype was detected only a few times. This chain uses TRBV18 with TRBJ2-2; D gene ambiguous. This CDR3 contains 16 residues. The germline gives CDR1 KGHSH, CDR2 LQKENI. V gave up 3 bases and J gave up 5 bases, with 16 bases separating them. The CDR3 DNA follows: TGTGCCAGCTCACCCTTCGGGCCCCCGGAGACCGGGGAGCTGTTTTTT. This sequence encodes CASSPFGPPETGELFF.

The J gene is TRBJ2-1, the V gene TRBV29-1, with 9 bases identical to TRBD2. The CDR3 is 16 residues long. With V trimmed by 2 bases and J by 2 bases, 7 bases remained unmatched. The germline V gene encodes CDR1 SQVTM and CDR2 ANQGSEA. CDR3 sequence: CSVEWEAGGAYNEQFF. CDR3 DNA sequence: TGCAGCGTTGAATGGGAAGCGGGGGGAGCCTACAATGAGCAGTTCTTC.

This clonotype appeared a few times. J is TRBJ2-3 and V is TRBV5-1; the match to TRBD2 covers 7 bases. From germline, CDR1 is SGHRS and CDR2 YFSETQ. The CDR3 contains 15 residues. Trimming took 3 bases from V and 2 from J; bases not matched to a gene: 6. The DNA for the CDR3 is TGCGCCAGCAGCTCCGGGACTACCGACACAGATACGCAGTATTTT. The encoded protein is CASSSGTTDTDTQYF.

This chain joins TRBV7-2 and TRBJ1-5; TRBD1 is a possible D gene (6 bases). CDR3 length: 16 residues. CDR1 is SGHTA and CDR2 is FQGNSA in the germline V gene. V gave up 1 base and J gave up 4 bases, with 14 bases separating them. CDR3 coding DNA: TGTGCCAGCAGCTTAGTGGGGGGCGGAGGTAATCAGCCCCAGCATTTT. Its protein is CASSLVGGGGNQPQHF.

This clonotype has a count of ten or more. The chain recombines TRBV12-3 or TRBV12-4 with TRBJ1-2, with D unclear. V dropped 1 base and J dropped 0 bases, with 6 bases sitting between them. The CDR3 covers 14 residues. DNA of the CDR3: TGTGCCAGCAGTTTAGGGGCGGCTAACTATGGCTACACCTTC. This encodes CASSLGAANYGYTF.

This clonotype was seen more than once but under ten times. CDR3 in amino acids: CASSRQLPNEKLFF. DNA of the CDR3: TGTGCCAGCAGCAGACAGCTCCCTAATGAAAAACTGTTTTTT. This rearrangement joins TRBV6-6 to TRBJ1-4; tentatively, D is TRBD1 (5 bases). This CDR3 comprises 14 residues. Germline assignment: CDR1 MNHNY and CDR2 SVGAGI (reference sequence). Trimming stripped 6 bases from V and 3 bases from J, with 11 bases between.

Comments on this clonotype: Being one base from a much bigger clone, this may be a read error. The chain combines TRBV7-9 with TRBJ2-2; D is unclear. Trimming cost V 3 bases and J 5 bases, with 1 base left between them. This CDR3 has 11 amino acids. CDR1 SEHNR and CDR2 FQNEAQ come from the germline V gene (reference sequence). For the CDR3, the DNA is TGTGCCAGCAGCTTTACCGGGGAGCTGTTTTTT. Encoded protein: CASSFTGELFF.

The chain links TRBV12-3 or TRBV12-4 to TRBJ2-5; possibly TRBD1 or TRBD2 for D (7 bases each). Trimming removed 3 bases from V and 4 bases from J, with 15 bases in between. The CDR3 totals 15 residues. The CDR3 DNA reads TGTGCCAGCAGTTTGGGGGGGACAGAAATAGAGACCCAGTACTTC. Translating it yields CASSLGGTEIETQYF.

This clonotype was detected ten times or more. V is TRBV12-3 or TRBV12-4 and J is TRBJ2-5; no clear D. Trimming took off 9 bases at V and 4 bases at J, with 12 bases between the two ends. This CDR3 region has 12 residues. The CDR3 loop is CASSYTLETQYF. In nucleotides, the CDR3 is TGTGCCAGTTCCTACACGTTAGAGACCCAGTACTTC.

V is TRBV5-4 and J is TRBJ1-2; D gene ambiguous. Looked up from germline, CDR1 is SGHNT and CDR2 is YYREEE (reference sequence). Trimming left V 0 bases short and J 3 bases short, with 6 bases between. CDR3 length: 13 residues. In DNA, the CDR3 is TGTGCCAGCAGCTTGGACGAATACTATGGCTACACCTTC. Protein sequence: CASSLDEYYGYTF.

This chain joins TRBV12-3 or TRBV12-4 and TRBJ2-1, with 8 bases lining up with TRBD2. J lost 1 base, V lost 6 bases, and 8 bases had no gene match. The CDR3 is 16 amino acids. CDR3: CASSPSTSGSYNEQFF. In DNA form, the CDR3 reads TGTGCCAGCAGCCCCTCTACTAGCGGTTCCTACAATGAGCAGTTCTTC.

This clonotype was picked up a small number of times. The rearrangement joins TRBV5-6 to TRBJ2-3; D is undetermined. Between the trimmed V and J ends, which lost 4 bases and 2 bases, there was a span of 17 bases. The CDR3 covers 16 residues. The germline V gene has CDR1 SGHDT and CDR2 YYEEEE. The CDR3 coding sequence is TGTGCCAGCAGCCCCTGGCTTTCCGGTTACACAGATACGCAGTATTTT. The encoded protein is CASSPWLSGYTDTQYF.

In its sample, this clonotype was seen a few times. The chain carries TRBV7-9 and TRBJ2-1; 7 positions match TRBD2. The J segment lost 9 bases and the V segment lost 8 bases, leaving 19 bases of the junction unmatched. The CDR3 sequence is 16 residues long. Germline CDR1 and CDR2: SEHNR and FQNEAQ (reference sequence). CDR3 DNA sequence: TGTGCCAGCTTGCCTGAAGCGGGAATCCTATTTGGTGAGCAGTTCTTC. It specifies CASLPEAGILFGEQFF. Full variable domain (remainder filled in from reference TRBV7-9 and TRBJ2-1): DTGVSQNPRHKITKRGQNVTFRCDPISEHNRLYWYRQTLGQGPEFLTYFQNEAQLEKSRLLSDRFSAERPKGSFSTLEIQRTEQGDSAMYLCASLPEAGILFGEQFFGPGTRLTVL.

V gene TRBV28 combines with J gene TRBJ2-5; D is uncertain. Germline assignment: CDR1 MDHEN and CDR2 SYDVKM. The V end lost 4 bases, the J end lost 2 bases, and 17 bases lay between the germline ends. The CDR3 loop spans 16 amino acids. The CDR3 spells CASSWVTQSLQETQYF. The CDR3 DNA reads as TGTGCCAGCAGTTGGGTGACTCAGTCCCTACAAGAGACCCAGTACTTC.

V and J are TRBV4-3 and TRBJ2-3; tentatively, D is TRBD2 (5 bases). Per the germline V gene, CDR1 is LGHNA and CDR2 is YSLEER. The CDR3 has 12 amino acids. V lost 0 bases and J lost 8, with 6 bases in between. The CDR3 DNA reads TGCGCCAGCAGCCAAGACGAGGGTACGCAGTATTTT. This translates into CASSQDEGTQYF.

The chain has TRBV10-3 and TRBJ2-7; D not certain. Trimming stripped 6 bases from V and 3 bases from J, with 12 bases between. Germline CDR1 and CDR2: ENHRY and SYGVKD. The CDR3 runs 13 residues. The CDR3 nucleotides read TGTGCCATCAGGGCTTCCCTCGGCTACGAGCAGTACTTC. Amino acids: CAIRASLGYEQYF.

This clonotype was picked up many times. The chain couples TRBV12-3 or TRBV12-4 to TRBJ1-5; no clear D gene. V lost 2 bases, J lost 9 bases, and 11 bases lay in between. The CDR3 consists of 13 residues. CDR3 bases: TGTGCCAGCAGTTTAAGGCCTGTATGGCCCCAGCATTTT. This codes for CASSLRPVWPQHF.

This clonotype was recorded at least ten times. The chain is built from TRBV6-6 and TRBJ1-2; 7 nucleotides line up with TRBD1. Germline assignment: CDR1 MNHNY and CDR2 SVGAGI (reference sequence). V was clipped by 2 bases and J by 5 bases; unmatched bases: 5. The CDR3 has 14 residues. CDR3 coding DNA: TGTGCCAGCAGTTACCCGACAGGGAAGTATGGCTACACCTTC. Its protein product is CASSYPTGKYGYTF.

The chain combines TRBV18 with TRBJ2-3; a weak D match, TRBD2 (7 bases). The CDR3 is 16 amino acids. Between the trimmed V and J ends, which lost 3 bases and 1 base, there was a span of 14 bases. Germline lookup yields CDR1 KGHSH and CDR2 LQKENI. CDR3 sequence reads: CASSPVAGGRTDTQYF. The CDR3 nucleotides read TGTGCCAGCTCACCCGTAGCCGGGGGGCGCACAGATACGCAGTATTTT.

The chain has TRBV7-2 and TRBJ2-3; 9 nucleotides agree with TRBD2. Germline V gene data show CDR1 as SGHTA and CDR2 as FQGNSA. The V gene end was trimmed by 2 bases and the J gene end by 5 bases; junction bases not matched to a gene: 8. This CDR3 spans 16 amino acids. CDR3: CASSLKSRGGIDTQYF. CDR3 bases: TGTGCCAGCAGCTTAAAGTCGCGGGGGGGCATAGATACGCAGTATTTT.

This clonotype has just a few counts. This rearrangement joins TRBV18 to TRBJ1-5; tentative D call: TRBD1 (5 bases). This CDR3 is built from 13 residues. Trimming pared 8 bases from V and 4 bases from J, leaving 12 bases between. Germline assignment: CDR1 KGHSH and CDR2 LQKENI. The DNA for the CDR3 is TGTGCCAGCCGCTTGGGGGAGAATCAGCCCCAGCATTTT. Residues: CASRLGENQPQHF.

This clonotype was counted only a few times. The chain carries TRBV6-5 and TRBJ2-3; D may be TRBD1 (6 bases). With 5 bases removed from V and 5 bases from J, the gap between germline ends came to 17 bases. The CDR3 is 15 amino acids. Germline V gene lookup returns CDR1 MNHEY and CDR2 SVGAGI. The CDR3 DNA is TGTGCCAGCAGTAATAACCGCCCAGGGGTAGATACGCAGTATTTT. It specifies CASSNNRPGVDTQYF.